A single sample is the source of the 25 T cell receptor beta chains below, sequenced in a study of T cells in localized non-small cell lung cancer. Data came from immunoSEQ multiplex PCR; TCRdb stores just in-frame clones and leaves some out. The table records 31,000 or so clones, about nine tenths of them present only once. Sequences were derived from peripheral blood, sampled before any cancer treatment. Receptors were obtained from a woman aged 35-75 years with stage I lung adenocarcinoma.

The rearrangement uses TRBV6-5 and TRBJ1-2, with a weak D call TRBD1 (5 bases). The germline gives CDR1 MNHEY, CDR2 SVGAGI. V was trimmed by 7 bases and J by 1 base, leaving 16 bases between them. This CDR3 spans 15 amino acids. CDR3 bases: TGTGCCAGCACCCCGGGAGGGACGGGTAACTATGGCTACACCTTC. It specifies CASTPGGTGNYGYTF.

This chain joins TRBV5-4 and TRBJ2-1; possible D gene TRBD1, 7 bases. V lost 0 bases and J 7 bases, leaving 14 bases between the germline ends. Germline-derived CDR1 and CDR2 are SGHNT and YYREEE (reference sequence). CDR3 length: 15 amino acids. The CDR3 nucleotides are TGTGCCAGCAGCTTGGGGCGGCAGGGGGGAAATGAGCAGTTCTTC. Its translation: CASSLGRQGGNEQFF.

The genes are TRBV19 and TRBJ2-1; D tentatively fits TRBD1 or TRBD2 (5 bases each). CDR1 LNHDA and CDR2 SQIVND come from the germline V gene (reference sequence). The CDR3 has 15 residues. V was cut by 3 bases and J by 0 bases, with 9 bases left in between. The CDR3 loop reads CASSIGTGSYNEQFF. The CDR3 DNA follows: TGTGCCAGTAGTATCGGGACCGGCTCCTACAATGAGCAGTTCTTC.

The CDR3, as DNA: TGTGCCAGCAGATACGTCGGACAGGCAGATACGCAGTATTTT. As protein: CASRYVGQADTQYF. The V call is TRBV6-6, the J call TRBJ2-3; 7 nucleotides agree with TRBD1. This CDR3 is 14 amino acids long. Unmatched junction bases numbered 7, after V lost 6 bases and J lost 4 bases. Germline CDR1 is MNHNY and CDR2 is SVGAGI (reference sequence).

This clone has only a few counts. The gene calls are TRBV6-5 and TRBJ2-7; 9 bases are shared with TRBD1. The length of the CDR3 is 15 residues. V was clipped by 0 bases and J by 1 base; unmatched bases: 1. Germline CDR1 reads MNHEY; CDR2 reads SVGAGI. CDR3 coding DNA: TGTGCCAGCAGTTACTCGACAGGGGGGTCCTACGAGCAGTACTTC. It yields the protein CASSYSTGGSYEQYF.

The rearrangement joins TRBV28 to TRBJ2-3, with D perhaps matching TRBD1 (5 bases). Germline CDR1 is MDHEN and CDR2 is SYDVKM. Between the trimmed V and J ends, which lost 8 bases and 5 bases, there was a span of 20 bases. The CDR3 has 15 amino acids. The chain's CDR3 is CASHLGEKNIDTQYF. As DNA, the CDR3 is TGTGCCAGCCATTTAGGGGAAAAGAATATAGATACGCAGTATTTT.

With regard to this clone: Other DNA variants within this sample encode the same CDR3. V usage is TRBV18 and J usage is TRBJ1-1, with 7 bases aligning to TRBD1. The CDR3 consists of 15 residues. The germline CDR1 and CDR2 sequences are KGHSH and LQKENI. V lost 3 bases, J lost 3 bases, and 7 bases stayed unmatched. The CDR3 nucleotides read TGTGCCAGCTCACCGCTTCAGGGGGAAGACACTGAAGCTTTCTTT. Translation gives CASSPLQGEDTEAFF.

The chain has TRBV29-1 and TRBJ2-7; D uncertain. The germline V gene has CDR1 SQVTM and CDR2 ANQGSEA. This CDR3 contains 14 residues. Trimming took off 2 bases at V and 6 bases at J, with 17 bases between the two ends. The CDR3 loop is CSVELSVGSSEQYF. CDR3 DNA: TGCAGCGTTGAACTCTCAGTGGGATCGTCCGAGCAGTACTTC.

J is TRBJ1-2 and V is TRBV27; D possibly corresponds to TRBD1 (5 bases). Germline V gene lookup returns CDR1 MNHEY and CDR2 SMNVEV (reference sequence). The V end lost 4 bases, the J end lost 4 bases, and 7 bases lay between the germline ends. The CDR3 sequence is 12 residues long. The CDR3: CASSSGGYGYTF. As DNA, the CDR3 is TGTGCCAGCAGTTCCGGGGGCTATGGCTACACCTTC.

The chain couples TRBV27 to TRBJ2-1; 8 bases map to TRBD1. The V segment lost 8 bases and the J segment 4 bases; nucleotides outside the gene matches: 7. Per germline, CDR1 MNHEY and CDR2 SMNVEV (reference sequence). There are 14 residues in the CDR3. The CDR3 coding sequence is TGTGCCAGCTGGCTTGGGGACAGGTACAATGAGCAGTTCTTC. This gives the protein CASWLGDRYNEQFF.

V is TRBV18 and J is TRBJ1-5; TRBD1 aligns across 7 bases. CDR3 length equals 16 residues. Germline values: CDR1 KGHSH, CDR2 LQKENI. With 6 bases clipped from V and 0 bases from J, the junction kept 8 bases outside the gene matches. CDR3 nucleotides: TGTGCCAGCTCTCGGATAGGGGGCTTTAGCAATCAGCCCCAGCATTTT. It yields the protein CASSRIGGFSNQPQHF.

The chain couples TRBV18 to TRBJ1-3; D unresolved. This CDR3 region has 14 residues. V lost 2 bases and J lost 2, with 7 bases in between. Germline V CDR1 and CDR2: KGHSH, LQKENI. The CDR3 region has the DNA TGTGCCAGCTCACCAGCGGACGCTGGAAACACCATATATTTT. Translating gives CASSPADAGNTIYF.

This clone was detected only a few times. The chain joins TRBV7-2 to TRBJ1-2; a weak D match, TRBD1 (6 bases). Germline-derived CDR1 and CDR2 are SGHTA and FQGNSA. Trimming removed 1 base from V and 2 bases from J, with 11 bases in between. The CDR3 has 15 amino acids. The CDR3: CASSLGSTGNYGYTF. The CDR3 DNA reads TGTGCCAGCAGCTTAGGGAGTACAGGGAACTATGGCTACACCTTC.

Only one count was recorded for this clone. This CDR3 reads CASSLVQETQYF. CDR3 coding DNA: TGTGCCAGCAGTTTGGTCCAAGAGACCCAGTACTTC. The V gene is TRBV28, the J gene TRBJ2-5; D unresolved. CDR1 and CDR2 (germline): MDHEN, SYDVKM. The V and J ends lost 3 bases and 1 base respectively, with 3 bases between them. The CDR3 is made up of 12 amino acids.

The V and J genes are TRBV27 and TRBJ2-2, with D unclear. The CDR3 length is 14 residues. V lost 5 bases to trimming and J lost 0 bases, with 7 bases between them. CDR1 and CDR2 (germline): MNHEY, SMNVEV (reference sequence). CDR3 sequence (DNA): TGTGCCAGCAGTCCTTATACGAACACCGGGGAGCTGTTTTTT. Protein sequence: CASSPYTNTGELFF.

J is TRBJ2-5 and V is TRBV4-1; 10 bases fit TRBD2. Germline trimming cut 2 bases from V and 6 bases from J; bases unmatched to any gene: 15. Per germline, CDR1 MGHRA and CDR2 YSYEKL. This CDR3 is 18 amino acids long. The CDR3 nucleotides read TGCGCCAGCAGCCAACTGCCCCTCACGCTAGCGGGGGCTAAGACCCAGTACTTC. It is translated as CASSQLPLTLAGAKTQYF.

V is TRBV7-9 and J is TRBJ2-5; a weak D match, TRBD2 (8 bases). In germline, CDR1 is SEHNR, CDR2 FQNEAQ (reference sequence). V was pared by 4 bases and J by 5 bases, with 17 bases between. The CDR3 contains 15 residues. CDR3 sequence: CASSSGGTRRETQYF. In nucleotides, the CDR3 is TGTGCCAGCAGCTCAGGGGGGACTAGGAGGGAGACCCAGTACTTC.

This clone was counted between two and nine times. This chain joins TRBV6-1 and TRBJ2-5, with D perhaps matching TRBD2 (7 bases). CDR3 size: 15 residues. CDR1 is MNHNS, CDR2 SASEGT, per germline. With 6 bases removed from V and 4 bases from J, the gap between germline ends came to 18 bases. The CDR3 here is CASRGWGGGSETQYF. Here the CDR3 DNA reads TGTGCCAGCAGAGGCTGGGGGGGCGGGTCAGAGACCCAGTACTTC.

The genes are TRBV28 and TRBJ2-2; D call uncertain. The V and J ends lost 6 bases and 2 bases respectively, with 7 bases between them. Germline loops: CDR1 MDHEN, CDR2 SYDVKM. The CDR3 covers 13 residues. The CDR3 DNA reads TGTGCCAGCAGCTCTCAAAACACCGGGGAGCTGTTTTTT. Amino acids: CASSSQNTGELFF.

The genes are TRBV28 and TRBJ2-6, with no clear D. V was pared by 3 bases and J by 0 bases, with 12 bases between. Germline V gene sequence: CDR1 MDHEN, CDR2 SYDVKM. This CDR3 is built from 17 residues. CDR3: CASSLPDIRSGANVLTF. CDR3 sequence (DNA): TGTGCCAGCAGTTTGCCCGACATCCGCTCTGGGGCCAACGTCCTGACTTTC. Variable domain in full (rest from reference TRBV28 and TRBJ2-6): DVKVTQSSRYLVKRTGEKVFLECVQDMDHENMFWYRQDPGLGLRLIYFSYDVKMKEKGDIPEGYSVSREKKERFSLILESASTNQTSMYLCASSLPDIRSGANVLTFGAGSRLTVL.

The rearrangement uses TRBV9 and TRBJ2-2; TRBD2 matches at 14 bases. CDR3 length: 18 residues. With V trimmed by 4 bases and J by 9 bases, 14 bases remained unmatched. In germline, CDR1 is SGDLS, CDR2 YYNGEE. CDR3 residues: CASSPRGLAGALKRELFF. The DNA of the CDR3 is TGTGCCAGCAGCCCCAGGGGACTAGCGGGGGCTCTAAAAAGGGAGCTGTTTTTT.

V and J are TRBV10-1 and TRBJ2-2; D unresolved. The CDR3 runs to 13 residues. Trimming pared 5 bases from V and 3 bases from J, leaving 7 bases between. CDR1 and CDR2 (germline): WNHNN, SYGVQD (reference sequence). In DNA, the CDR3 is TGCGCCAGCAGTCTGAGAGACACCGGGGAGCTGTTTTTT. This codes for CASSLRDTGELFF.

The CDR3 DNA is TGCGCCAGCAGCCAAGGCACAGTGGGCAATGAGCAGTTCTTC. Its protein is CASSQGTVGNEQFF. The genes are TRBV4-3 and TRBJ2-1; D not resolved. This CDR3 has 14 residues. V lost 1 base and J 6 bases, leaving 10 bases between the germline ends. From germline, CDR1 is LGHNA and CDR2 YSLEER.

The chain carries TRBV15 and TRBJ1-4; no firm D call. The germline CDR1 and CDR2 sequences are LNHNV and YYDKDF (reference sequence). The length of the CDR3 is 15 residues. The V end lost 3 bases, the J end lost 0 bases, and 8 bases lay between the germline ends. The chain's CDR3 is CATSRGQATNEKLFF. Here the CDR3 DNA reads TGTGCCACCAGCAGGGGTCAGGCAACTAATGAAAAACTGTTTTTT.

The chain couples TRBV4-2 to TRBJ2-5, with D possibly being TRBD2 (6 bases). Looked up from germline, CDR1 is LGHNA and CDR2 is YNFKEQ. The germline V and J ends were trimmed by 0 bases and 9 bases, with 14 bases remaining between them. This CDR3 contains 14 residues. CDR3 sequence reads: CASSQDPPSDAQYF. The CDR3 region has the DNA TGTGCCAGCAGCCAAGATCCCCCTAGCGATGCCCAGTACTTC.